These 27 T cell receptor beta chains share one sample of origin, sequenced in a study of OX40 agonist ivuxolimab in advanced cancers. The assay was immunoSEQ multiplex PCR, and TCRdb's table has in-frame clones only and misses some. In the table there are 71,000 or so clones, about 94% of which are singletons. This sample comprised CD4+ or CD8+ T cells sorted from blood, obtained in a trial of the OX40 agonist ivuxolimab. All receptors derive from an adult with an advanced solid tumor such as melanoma, head and neck, liver or kidney cancer.

This clone was seen once. The chain couples TRBV4-1 to TRBJ2-7; 9 nucleotides agree with TRBD1. The J segment lost 6 bases and the V segment lost 1 base, leaving 4 bases of the junction unmatched. Germline V gene sequence: CDR1 MGHRA, CDR2 YSYEKL. This CDR3 has 14 residues. The CDR3 reads CASSQVGQGIEQYF. In DNA form, the CDR3 reads TGCGCCAGCAGCCAAGTGGGACAGGGTATCGAGCAGTACTTC.

The chain joins TRBV13 to TRBJ2-7; 10 bases are shared with TRBD1. Germline CDR1 and CDR2: PRHDT and FYEKMQ (reference sequence). CDR3 length: 16 amino acids. J lost 4 bases, V lost 4 bases, and 10 bases had no gene match. The chain's CDR3 is CASSSRLTGGLYEQYF. CDR3 DNA sequence: TGTGCCAGCAGCTCCCGCTTGACAGGGGGCCTTTACGAGCAGTACTTC.

V is TRBV4-1 and J is TRBJ2-5, with 8 bases lining up with TRBD2. Trimming cost V 1 base and J 5 bases; bases outside gene matches: 6. There are 15 residues in the CDR3. CDR1 is MGHRA, CDR2 YSYEKL, per germline. The CDR3 region has the DNA TGCGCCAGCAGCCAAGTGACGGGAGGGCGGGAGACCCAGTACTTC. It is translated as CASSQVTGGRETQYF.

This chain connects TRBV5-1 to TRBJ2-3; weak D call: TRBD2 (6 bases). In germline, CDR1 is SGHRS, CDR2 YFSETQ. V lost 4 bases to trimming and J lost 0 bases, with 12 bases between them. The CDR3 loop spans 15 amino acids. CDR3 region: CASSPGGSSTDTQYF. CDR3 nucleotides: TGCGCCAGCAGCCCAGGAGGGTCGAGCACAGATACGCAGTATTTT.

V usage is TRBV10-2 and J usage is TRBJ1-2; 7 bases line up with TRBD1. Germline CDR1 reads WSHSY; CDR2 reads SAAADI. The CDR3 has 15 amino acids. The V gene end was trimmed by 6 bases and the J gene end by 4 bases; junction bases not matched to a gene: 11. Here the CDR3 reads CASSDDREYSYGYTF. CDR3 in DNA: TGCGCCAGCAGCGATGACAGGGAATATTCCTATGGCTACACCTTC.

The CDR3: CASSMAGLTEAFF. As DNA, the CDR3 is TGTGCCAGCAGCATGGCGGGGCTCACTGAAGCTTTCTTT. This chain uses TRBV6-1 with TRBJ1-1, with a tentative D call TRBD1 (5 bases). CDR3 length: 13 amino acids. Trimming took 6 bases from V and 4 from J, leaving 12 bases between them. Germline V gene lookup returns CDR1 MNHNS and CDR2 SASEGT.

V gene TRBV29-1 combines with J gene TRBJ2-7; 7 bases are shared with TRBD1. Unmatched junction bases numbered 5, after V lost 3 bases and J lost 6 bases. Germline values: CDR1 SQVTM, CDR2 ANQGSEA. The CDR3 totals 12 residues. This chain's CDR3 is CSVETGLFEQYF. The CDR3 DNA reads TGCAGCGTTGAGACAGGGCTGTTCGAGCAGTACTTC.

The rearrangement uses TRBV5-1 and TRBJ2-5; no clear D gene. Trimming took 0 bases from V and 5 from J, leaving 5 bases between them. This CDR3 is 12 amino acids long. Germline V lookup: CDR1 SGHRS, CDR2 YFSETQ. The chain's CDR3 is CASSLDGETQYF. In DNA form, the CDR3 reads TGCGCCAGCAGCTTGGACGGGGAGACCCAGTACTTC. The entire variable domain, with the rest obtained from reference TRBV5-1 and TRBJ2-5, is as follows: KAGVTQTPRYLIKTRGQQVTLSCSPISGHRSVSWYQQTPGQGLQFLFEYFSETQRNKGNFPGRFSGRQFSNSRSEMNVSTLELGDSALYLCASSLDGETQYFGPGTRLLVL.

This chain links TRBV19 with TRBJ2-3, with 7 bases identical to TRBD2. Trimming cost V 4 bases and J 2 bases; bases outside gene matches: 3. Germline V lookup: CDR1 LNHDA, CDR2 SQIVND (reference sequence). The CDR3 contains 14 residues. The CDR3 bases are TGTGCCAGTAGTAACGGGGGGAACACAGATACGCAGTATTTT. It encodes CASSNGGNTDTQYF.

This chain joins TRBV27 and TRBJ1-4; TRBD1 agrees at 8 bases. This CDR3 contains 16 residues. Unmatched junction bases numbered 7, after V lost 5 bases and J lost 2 bases. Looked up from germline, CDR1 is MNHEY and CDR2 is SMNVEV (reference sequence). The DNA of the CDR3 is TGTGCCAGCAGTCACAGGGGGAGTTGGACTAATGAAAAACTGTTTTTT. Encoded protein: CASSHRGSWTNEKLFF.

The V and J genes are TRBV7-2 and TRBJ1-2; maybe TRBD1 (5 bases). Germline CDR1 reads SGHTA; CDR2 reads FQGNSA. Trimming took off 1 base at V and 1 base at J, with 19 bases between the two ends. This CDR3 spans 18 amino acids. The CDR3 coding sequence is TGTGCCAGCAGCTTAGACTCAAGGACACGGGGAGGTAACTATGGCTACACCTTC. This sequence encodes CASSLDSRTRGGNYGYTF.

This clone was picked up one time. This chain joins TRBV4-1 and TRBJ1-1; 10 nucleotides agree with TRBD1. V shed 3 bases and J 5 bases; nucleotides not matched to a gene: 3. The CDR3 contains 14 residues. From germline, CDR1 is MGHRA and CDR2 YSYEKL. The CDR3 nucleotides read TGCGCCAGCAGCCAGACAGGGGGCGCAACTGAAGCTTTCTTT. Translation gives CASSQTGGATEAFF.

The chain is built from TRBV6-1 and TRBJ1-5; no definite D call. Per the germline V gene, CDR1 is MNHNS and CDR2 is SASEGT. This CDR3 has 10 residues. The V gene lost 7 bases and the J gene lost 6 bases, with 4 bases spanning the gap. CDR3 DNA: TGTGCCAGCAACCTTCAGCCCCAGCATTTT. Translating it yields CASNLQPQHF.

The V and J genes are TRBV30 and TRBJ1-1, with D uncertain. This CDR3 spans 14 amino acids. Germline V gives CDR1 GTSNPN, CDR2 SVGIG (reference sequence). Trimming left V 0 bases short and J 2 bases short, with 10 bases between. The CDR3 loop reads CAWSVGERNTEAFF. The CDR3 DNA reads as TGTGCCTGGAGTGTTGGGGAGAGAAACACTGAAGCTTTCTTT.

The chain recombines TRBV4-3 with TRBJ1-2; D perhaps matches TRBD1 (5 bases). Trimming pared 0 bases from V and 3 bases from J, leaving 11 bases between. The germline gives CDR1 LGHNA, CDR2 YSLEER. CDR3 length equals 15 residues. CDR3 amino acids: CASSQDSGHYYGYTF. The CDR3 region has the DNA TGCGCCAGCAGCCAAGATTCAGGGCATTACTATGGCTACACCTTC.

This rearrangement joins TRBV9 to TRBJ1-2; D is undetermined. CDR1 SGDLS and CDR2 YYNGEE come from the germline V gene. This CDR3 region has 13 residues. With 4 bases removed from V and 8 bases from J, the gap between germline ends came to 15 bases. The CDR3 spells CASSTPPAWGYTF. The DNA for the CDR3 is TGTGCCAGCAGCACCCCACCTGCTTGGGGCTACACCTTC.

This clone appeared once. The rearrangement uses TRBV13 and TRBJ2-2, with D tentatively TRBD2 (5 bases). V lost 5 bases to trimming and J lost 0 bases, with 13 bases between them. The CDR3 loop spans 16 amino acids. Germline-derived CDR1 and CDR2 are PRHDT and FYEKMQ (reference sequence). CDR3 DNA: TGTGCCAGCAGCCGGAGGACTTGGACGAACACCGGGGAGCTGTTTTTT. Translating it yields CASSRRTWTNTGELFF.

The chain links TRBV6-6 to TRBJ2-7; 7 bases align to TRBD1. The germline V gene has CDR1 MNHNY and CDR2 SVGAGI (reference sequence). Losses at the gene ends were 2 bases for V and 0 bases for J; bases not matched to a gene: 4. This CDR3 has 15 residues. The CDR3, as DNA: TGTGCCAGCAGTTACAAGGGGGACAGCTCCTACGAGCAGTACTTC. It yields the protein CASSYKGDSSYEQYF.

The chain uses TRBV5-4 and TRBJ2-2; D gene uncertain. The V gene lost 0 bases and the J gene lost 4 bases, with 7 bases spanning the gap. CDR3 length: 14 residues. Germline V gene data show CDR1 as SGHNT and CDR2 as YYREEE (reference sequence). CDR3 in DNA: TGTGCCAGCAGCTTGGGACTGATCACCGGGGAGCTGTTTTTT. Amino acids: CASSLGLITGELFF. The whole variable domain, filled in from reference TRBV5-4 and TRBJ2-2, reads ETGVTQSPTHLIKTRGQQVTLRCSSQSGHNTVSWYQQALGQGPQFIFQYYREEENGRGNFPPRFSGLQFPNYSSELNVNALELDDSALYLCASSLGLITGELFFGEGSRLTVL.

This chain uses TRBV29-1 with TRBJ2-1, with TRBD2 as a possible D gene (5 bases). Deletions cut 3 bases from V and 10 bases from J, with 13 bases between. This CDR3 has 12 residues. Germline V gives CDR1 SQVTM, CDR2 ANQGSEA. CDR3 sequence reads: CSVEGRDYEQFF. For the CDR3, the DNA is TGCAGCGTTGAGGGCCGCGACTACGAGCAGTTCTTC.

DNA of the CDR3: TGTGCCAGCAGTTTATTTGGGGTTGACGAGCAGTACTTC. It is translated as CASSLFGVDEQYF. The chain is built from TRBV27 and TRBJ2-7, with D uncertain. This CDR3 region has 13 residues. V lost 1 base and J 5 bases, leaving 9 bases between the germline ends. Germline values: CDR1 MNHEY, CDR2 SMNVEV (reference sequence).

The rearrangement links TRBV7-9 to TRBJ2-3; D is possibly TRBD1 (5 bases). The CDR3 totals 15 residues. Trimming pared 3 bases from V and 0 bases from J, leaving 10 bases between. Germline V gives CDR1 SEHNR, CDR2 FQNEAQ (reference sequence). CDR3 in DNA: TGTGCCAGCAGCTTGGGGCACTCTAGCACAGATACGCAGTATTTT. Translating it yields CASSLGHSSTDTQYF.

V gene TRBV4-1 combines with J gene TRBJ2-2; D is uncertain. CDR1 and CDR2 from the germline V gene are MGHRA and YSYEKL. With 6 bases removed from V and 7 bases from J, the gap between germline ends came to 12 bases. The CDR3 runs to 13 residues. CDR3 sequence (DNA): TGCGCCAGCAGTCCTATTGTAGGCGGGGAGCTGTTTTTT. It translates to CASSPIVGGELFF.

This sequence joins TRBV30 and TRBJ1-2; weak D call: TRBD1 (5 bases). The CDR3 runs 12 residues. Germline V lookup: CDR1 GTSNPN, CDR2 SVGIG (reference sequence). Deletions cut 3 bases from V and 6 bases from J, with 11 bases between. CDR3 bases: TGTGCCTGGAGAGGGGCGAGGGATGGCTACACCTTC. Its protein product is CAWRGARDGYTF.

CDR3 in amino acids: CASSEWGQNLVNTEAFF. CDR3 bases: TGTGCCAGCAGTGAATGGGGGCAAAATCTCGTGAACACTGAAGCTTTCTTT. The V and J genes are TRBV2 and TRBJ1-1; a possible D gene is TRBD1 (6 bases). This CDR3 is built from 17 residues. Germline V CDR1 and CDR2: SNHLY, FYNNEI. Trimming pared 2 bases from V and 0 bases from J, leaving 16 bases between. Full variable domain (missing parts from reference TRBV2 and TRBJ1-1): EPEVTQTPSHQVTQMGQEVILRCVPISNHLYFYWYRQILGQKVEFLVSFYNNEISEKSEIFDDQFSVERPDGSNFTLKIRSTKLEDSAMYFCASSEWGQNLVNTEAFFGQGTRLTVV.

The rearrangement joins TRBV27 to TRBJ2-1; 7 nucleotides align to TRBD1. V gave up 8 bases and J gave up 6 bases; unmatched junction bases: 16. The CDR3 contains 16 residues. Germline-derived CDR1 and CDR2 are MNHEY and SMNVEV (reference sequence). CDR3 sequence: CASVPRGSLPSNEQFF. DNA for the CDR3: TGTGCCAGCGTCCCCAGGGGGAGCCTACCCAGCAATGAGCAGTTCTTC.

The rearrangement links TRBV5-6 to TRBJ2-7, with D unresolved. Germline CDR1 SGHDT, CDR2 YYEEEE. Trimming took 0 bases from V and 5 from J, leaving 9 bases between them. There are 13 residues in the CDR3. CDR3 in DNA: TGTGCCAGCAGCTTGGACGGTTTTAACGAGCAGTACTTC. Its protein is CASSLDGFNEQYF.